This entry features one TCR beta chain sequence. These data originate in a study of blood T cell repertoires in COVID-19. Germline loops: CDR1 PRHDT, CDR2 FYEKMQ (reference sequence). This CDR3 is built from 15 residues. Between the trimmed V and J ends, which lost 2 bases and 2 bases, there was a span of 12 bases. The protocol was immunoSEQ multiplex PCR, while the TCRdb copy is restricted to in-frame clones and leaves out a portion. Of 85,000 to 95,000 clones listed, around 86% are singletons. The chain carries TRBV13 and TRBJ1-2; D unclear. Sequenced sample: peripheral blood. This TCR derives from a woman of 80 years or more with acute or convalescent COVID-19. The CDR3 sequence is CASSLRRPGNYGYTF. Here the CDR3 DNA reads TGTGCCAGCAGCTTACGCAGGCCGGGGAACTATGGCTACACCTTC.